This paragraph reports one TCR beta chain. No cognate antigen has been identified for it. No per-base quality is available; no much larger clone lies one base away. The data derive from a study of T cell repertoires in cytomegalovirus infection (dated 2019 in TCRdb). Notes on the research overall: The HLA type of each donor mattered for the analysis, because public TCR beta signatures pointed to carriage of CMV infection along with the matching HLA type. What the research found in general, with its limitations: In both this cohort and an independent approximately 400-donor cohort, the cumulative frequency of public TCR beta family members distinguished carriers of CMV infection plus the relevant HLA type. The ex vivo response was dominated by HLA-C-restricted CMV-specific TCR beta clonotypes, which also provided the single most frequent clonotype in two of eight donors.

Sequencing instrument: Illumina HiSeq 1500. Using fastp trimming at Q25 and MiXCR clonotype assembly, TCRdb reanalyzed the public sequencing data and kept in-frame beta chains. Each entry merges the rows of one CDR3 protein and shows their most common DNA and genes. This sample is represented by about 130,000 distinct CDR3 sequences; 20% to 30% of them were singletons. About 37% of the sample lies in the top ten. The source of this sequence is a human donor in good health (CMV status not recorded). Some clones in this sample may be carry-over from other donors' samples. Specimen: PBMCs, sequenced either directly or after in vitro stimulation (not recorded which).

The CDR3 region has the sequence CASSMGAGDNYGYTF. In nucleotide form, the sequence is TGTGCCAGTAGTATGGGGGCAGGGGACAACTATGGCTACACCTTC. The chain joins TRBV19 to TRBJ1-2, and the D gene may be TRBD1, 6 bases matching. A distance of 13 bases separates the germline ends of V and J, which lose 3 bases and 2 bases respectively. The germline V gene encodes CDR1 LNHDA and CDR2 SQIVND (reference sequence). Including cysteine and phenylalanine, the CDR3 has 15 amino acids. Here the CDR3 DNA is all that survives: 45 bases in frame from base 1. Here the CDR3 is joined to the reference TRBV19 and TRBJ1-2 genes, and the full variable domain is: DGGITQSPKYLFRKEGQNVTLSCEQNLNHDAMYWYRQDPGQGLRLIYYSQIVNDFQKGDIAEGYSVSREKKESFPLTVTSAQKNPTAFYLCASSMGAGDNYGYTFGSGTRLTVV.